This TCR beta chain stems from a study of blood T cells in healthy people across ages. A second PCR of 7 to 11 cycles used a sample-barcoded 5' primer and a J-beta primer mix. A single record per CDR3 protein comes from TCRdb applying MiXCR to the 5' RACE reads. This sample has fewer than 900,000 distinct CDR3 sequences, with roughly 34% found just once. Concerning this clonotype itself: What it binds is unknown.

Study results and caveats: A conclusive naive versus antigen-experienced comparison was prevented by the unsorted PBMCs.

V was shortened by 10 bases and J by 6 bases, with 13 bases between the two germline ends. CDR3 length: 12 residues. The germline gives CDR1 MNHEY, CDR2 SMNVEV (reference sequence). Sequences were obtained from blood. The sequence was obtained from a man in his late teens or twenties in good health. The chain carries TRBV27 and TRBJ2-1; unclear D gene. CDR3 loop: CATGLGFNEQFF. CDR3 sequence (DNA): TGTGCCACCGGCTTGGGGTTCAATGAGCAGTTCTTC.